This T cell receptor beta chain is from a study of early T cells in non-severe SARS-CoV-2 infection. As for the study in general: Unsorted whole-blood RNA was sequenced in bulk, leaving chains unpaired.

Unique molecular identifier tags were affixed to discrete cDNA molecules. MiXCR was run by TCRdb on the 5' RACE reads, yielding one entry per CDR3 protein. Among tens of thousands of distinct CDR3 sequences, about an eighth were seen once, and the ten largest hold over 3%. Losses at the gene ends were 7 bases for V and 6 bases for J; bases not matched to a gene: 7. The CDR3 sequence is 14 residues long. Germline CDR1 and CDR2: SQVTM and ANQGSEA. This clonotype was found a few times. Its antigen is unidentified. Study observations and caveats: VDJdb matching skewed toward anti-spike CD8 responses, missing private and CD4 specificities.

The sample comprised whole blood. The rearrangement links TRBV29-1 to TRBJ2-1; TRBD2 aligns across 12 bases. This clonotype was obtained from an adult who was a healthcare worker with PCR-confirmed SARS-CoV-2 infection or an uninfected control (not recorded which). The CDR3 protein is CSAQLAGGPNEQFF. The CDR3 bases are TGCAGCGCCCAACTAGCGGGAGGACCCAATGAGCAGTTCTTC.